A selection of T cell receptor beta chains follows, all from one sample in a study of T cells after posttransplantation cyclophosphamide. Using immunoSEQ multiplex PCR, the repertoire was profiled, and TCRdb retains in-frame clones only, with some absent. The sample yields roughly 12,000 clones, without any singletons. The source material was PBMCs, sampled after allogeneic stem cell transplant with posttransplant cyclophosphamide. The receptors here all came from a female patient between 40 and 55 years old who received an allogeneic stem cell transplant from a related donor, was CMV-positive, and had acute GVHD only. Some of the T cells might come from the graft donor. Both conserved end residues are part of each CDR3. The D gene is left open where the match is weak. A row's size may be missing; if present it is once, few, many or a size class.

d_call	v_call	j_call	clone_size	cdr3_aa	cdr3_nt
TRBD1	TRBV2	TRBJ1-1	many	CASSRTGGAQEAFF	TGTGCCAGCAGCCGGACAGGGGGTGCCCAGGAAGCTTTCTTT
NA	TRBV2	TRBJ2-6	many	CASSEVRGSGANVLTF	TGTGCCAGCAGTGAAGTTCGGGGTAGTGGGGCCAACGTCCTGACTTTC
NA	TRBV6-6	TRBJ1-3	many	CASHGGNTIYF	TGTGCCAGCCACGGTGGAAACACCATATATTTT
TRBD1	TRBV5-1	TRBJ2-2	many	CASSKPGQGGNTGELFF	TGCGCCAGCAGCAAACCGGGACAGGGGGGAAACACCGGGGAGCTGTTTTTT
NA	TRBV4-1	TRBJ1-2	many	CASSLQGRGYTF	TGCGCCAGCAGCTTACAGGGACGTGGCTACACCTTC
TRBD2	TRBV19	TRBJ2-2	many	CASSIPTSGTGELFF	TGTGCCAGTAGTATCCCCACTAGCGGGACCGGGGAGCTGTTTTTT
TRBD2	TRBV28	TRBJ2-5	few	CASPPSGTSGWAAGTQYF	TGTGCCAGCCCTCCATCCGGGACTAGCGGGTGGGCAGCAGGGACCCAGTACTTC
NA	TRBV15	TRBJ2-3	few	CATSSRGAPTDTQYF	TGTGCCACCAGCAGCCGGGGGGCCCCAACAGATACGCAGTATTTT
TRBD2	TRBV18	TRBJ2-3	NA	CASSPPVASGRPGDTQYF	TGTGCCAGCTCACCACCGGTGGCTAGCGGGAGGCCGGGAGATACGCAGTATTTT
NA	TRBV7-3	TRBJ1-2	many	CASSLNSRSDGYTF	TGTGCCAGCAGCTTAAATAGTCGGTCGGATGGCTACACCTTC
TRBD2	TRBV10-3	TRBJ2-1	many	CAISRTSGRSYNEQFF	TGTGCCATCAGTAGGACTAGCGGACGTTCCTACAATGAGCAGTTCTTC
TRBD1	TRBV6-5	TRBJ1-5	many	CASQGQGGNQPQHF	TGTGCCAGCCAAGGACAGGGCGGCAATCAGCCCCAGCATTTT
NA	TRBV18	TRBJ2-4	many	CASSLDRGGNIQYF	TGTGCCAGCTCACTCGACAGGGGAGGGAACATTCAGTACTTC
NA	TRBV30	TRBJ1-2	many	CAWSVLIPQGTNYGYTF	TGTGCCTGGAGTGTACTAATTCCCCAGGGTACTAACTATGGCTACACCTTC
NA	TRBV10-3	TRBJ2-2	many	CAISENQGIGELFF	TGTGCCATCAGTGAAAATCAGGGAATCGGGGAGCTGTTTTTT
TRBD1	TRBV4-1	TRBJ2-4	many	CASSSVPGQGHIQYF	TGCGCCAGCAGCTCCGTTCCGGGACAGGGTCACATTCAGTACTTC
TRBD2	TRBV19	TRBJ2-1	many	CASSSGLAADNPYNEQFF	TGTGCCAGTAGTTCAGGACTAGCGGCTGATAATCCTTACAATGAGCAGTTCTTC
TRBD1	TRBV10-3	TRBJ2-1	many	CAISDKGGSDNEQFF	TGTGCCATCAGTGATAAAGGGGGCTCAGACAATGAGCAGTTCTTC
TRBD2	TRBV7-3	TRBJ2-1	many	CASSLTGGPSHEQFF	TGTGCCAGCAGCTTGACGGGAGGGCCTTCCCATGAGCAGTTCTTC
TRBD1	TRBV19	TRBJ2-2	many	CASSGQALGTGELFF	TGTGCCAGCTCAGGACAGGCGCTGGGGACCGGGGAGCTGTTTTTT
TRBD2	TRBV13	TRBJ2-1	NA	CASSSSGRGTYNEQFF	TGTGCCAGCAGCTCTAGCGGGAGGGGGACCTACAATGAGCAGTTCTTC
NA	TRBV6-6	TRBJ2-5	medium-sized	CASRPQGEETQYF	TGTGCCAGCAGGCCCCAGGGTGAAGAGACCCAGTACTTC
NA	TRBV30	TRBJ1-5	few	CAWSVAGYSNQPQHF	TGTGCCTGGAGTGTAGCTGGTTATAGCAATCAGCCCCAGCATTTT
NA	TRBV7-9	TRBJ2-7	many	CASSSRGDSSYEQYF	TGTGCCAGCAGCTCCAGGGGTGATAGCTCCTACGAGCAGTACTTC
NA	TRBV5-6	TRBJ1-1	many	CASSLGGLEAFF	TGTGCCAGCAGCTTGGGAGGGCTTGAAGCTTTCTTT
NA	TRBV14	TRBJ2-2	many	CASSQDIGAGELFF	TGTGCCAGCAGCCAAGATATAGGGGCCGGGGAGCTGTTTTTT
NA	TRBV6-1	TRBJ2-2	many	CASIPDRPNTGELFF	TGTGCCAGCATCCCAGACAGACCGAACACCGGGGAGCTGTTTTTT
TRBD2	TRBV19	TRBJ2-3	many	CASSIAGGSTDTQYF	TGTGCCAGTAGTATAGCGGGAGGCAGCACAGATACGCAGTATTTT
NA	TRBV6-1	TRBJ2-5	many	CASSVDFGGPQYF	TGTGCCAGCAGTGTAGACTTCGGGGGGCCCCAGTACTTC
TRBD2	TRBV4-1	TRBJ2-5	many	CASSQAWLAGDQETQYF	TGCGCCAGCAGCCAAGCTTGGCTAGCGGGGGACCAAGAGACCCAGTACTTC
NA	TRBV9	TRBJ1-5	many	CASSVARVKGSNQPQHF	TGTGCCAGCAGCGTAGCCAGGGTAAAGGGTAGCAATCAGCCCCAGCATTTT
TRBD2	TRBV25-1	TRBJ2-7	NA	CASSEWGGTYEQYF	TGTGCCAGCAGTGAATGGGGGGGGACCTACGAGCAGTACTTC
NA	TRBV30	TRBJ1-4	few	CAWSEQAPTNEKLFF	TGTGCCTGGAGTGAGCAAGCTCCAACTAATGAAAAACTGTTTTTT
TRBD1	TRBV7-2	TRBJ2-5	many	CASSLGLDRGKETQYF	TGTGCCAGCAGCTTAGGCTTGGACAGGGGGAAAGAGACCCAGTACTTC
TRBD2	TRBV28	TRBJ2-3	many	CASSFGGRVTDTQYF	TGTGCCAGCAGTTTTGGGGGGAGGGTCACAGATACGCAGTATTTT
NA	TRBV7-2	TRBJ1-5	many	CASSSRLLDQPQHF	TGTGCCAGCAGCTCAAGACTCTTAGATCAGCCCCAGCATTTT
NA	TRBV12-5	TRBJ2-3	many	CASGFSLDSDLSTDTQYF	TGTGCTAGTGGTTTCTCTCTGGACTCGGACCTGTCCACAGATACGCAGTATTTT
NA	TRBV4-2	TRBJ2-2	many	CASSQGGSAGELFF	TGTGCCAGCAGCCAGGGAGGAAGCGCCGGGGAGCTGTTTTTT
NA	TRBV29-1	TRBJ2-1	NA	CSVGPGGGSWNEQFF	TGCAGCGTTGGCCCCGGGGGCGGGAGTTGGAATGAGCAGTTCTTC